The entry below describes one TCR beta chain. Its antigen is currently unknown. Preparation of the TCRbeta library used unique molecular identifiers. TCRdb reanalysed the PCR reads using MiXCR and keeps one entry per CDR3 protein. The data hold hundreds of thousands of distinct CDR3 sequences, with roughly 15% observed a single time. This sample stems from a study of T-cell reconstitution after alpha-beta-depleted transplantation in children. Germline V gene sequence: CDR1 DFQATT, CDR2 SNEGSKA (reference sequence). The CDR3 covers 13 residues. Trimming pared 5 bases from V and 3 bases from J, leaving 11 bases between. Study-level findings and limits: Expanded graft clones numbering several hundred reportedly gave rise to alpha-beta T cells about two months after transplant. One year after transplant, T-cell counts and diversity came mostly from newly produced T cells. High day-60 TCRbeta diversity in some patients came from surviving recipient T cells and thymic progenitors.

Material: PBMCs, mostly from graft donor cells, obtained 360 days after TCRalphabeta/CD19-depleted stem cell transplant. The origin of this receptor is a male patient aged 10 to 17 who had a stem cell transplant for acute lymphoblastic leukemia, so the T cells may come from the graft donor. The chain couples TRBV20-1 to TRBJ1-5; D perhaps matches TRBD1 (5 bases). The DNA for the CDR3 is TGCAGTGCTGGGACGGCCCCCAATCAGCCCCAGCATTTT. Protein product: CSAGTAPNQPQHF.